This T cell receptor beta chain appears in the sequencing data of a study of human T cells and chemical hapten exposure. Time point: pre-sensitization, week 0. As to treatment: therapeutic diphenylcyclopropenone sensitization with weekly scalp DPC. V lost 4 bases, J lost 5 bases, and 13 bases lay in between. The CDR3 runs 13 residues. Germline values: CDR1 SGHDT, CDR2 YYEEEE. MiXCR, run by TCRdb on the RACE reads, gives a single entry per CDR3 protein. Of about 380,000 distinct CDR3 sequences in the sample, 5.1% were seen once. This chain joins TRBV5-6 and TRBJ2-7; D remains unclear. Here the sequenced sample was whole blood, taken in connection with sensitization to the hapten diphenylcyclopropenone (DPC). The sequence derives from a woman aged 50 to 60 with alopecia areata. Some clones in this sample may be carry-over from other donors' samples. The CDR3 region is CASSPWGNHEQYF. As DNA, the CDR3 is TGTGCCAGCAGCCCTTGGGGAAACCACGAGCAGTACTTC.